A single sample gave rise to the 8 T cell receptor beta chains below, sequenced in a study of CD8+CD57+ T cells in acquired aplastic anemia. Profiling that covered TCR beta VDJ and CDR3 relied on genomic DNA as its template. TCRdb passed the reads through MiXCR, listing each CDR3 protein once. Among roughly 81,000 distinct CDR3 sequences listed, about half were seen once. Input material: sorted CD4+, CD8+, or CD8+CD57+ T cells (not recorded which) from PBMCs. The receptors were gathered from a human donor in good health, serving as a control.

CDR3 residues: CASSHKYGLAGAQYF. The CDR3 nucleotides read TGTGCCAGCAGCCACAAATATGGGCTAGCGGGAGCTCAGTACTTC. The rearrangement links TRBV3-1 to TRBJ2-5; 10 bases line up with TRBD2. This CDR3 has 15 residues. From germline, CDR1 is LGHDT and CDR2 YNNKEL (reference sequence). Trimming removed 3 bases from V and 11 bases from J; junction bases left unmatched: 12.

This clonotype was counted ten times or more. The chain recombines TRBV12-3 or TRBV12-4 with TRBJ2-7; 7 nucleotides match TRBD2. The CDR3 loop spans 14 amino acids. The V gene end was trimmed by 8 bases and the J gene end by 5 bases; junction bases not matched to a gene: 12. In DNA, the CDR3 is TGTGCCAGCGGGGAGGGGACGCCGCCCCACGAGCAGTACTTC. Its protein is CASGEGTPPHEQYF.

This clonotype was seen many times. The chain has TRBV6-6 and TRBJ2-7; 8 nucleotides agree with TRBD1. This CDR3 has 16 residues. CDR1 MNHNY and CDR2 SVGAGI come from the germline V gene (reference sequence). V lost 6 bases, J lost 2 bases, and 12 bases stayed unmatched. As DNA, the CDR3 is TGTGCCAGCAGACCAGACAGGGGCCTCACCCCCTACGAGCAGTACTTC. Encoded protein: CASRPDRGLTPYEQYF.

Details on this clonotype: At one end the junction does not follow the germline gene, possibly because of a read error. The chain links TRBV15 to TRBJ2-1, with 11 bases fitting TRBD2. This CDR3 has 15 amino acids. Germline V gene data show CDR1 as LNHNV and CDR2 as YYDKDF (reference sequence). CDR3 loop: CATSRDTTGTSGRLF. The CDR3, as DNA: TGTGCCACCAGCAGAGATACTACCGGGACTAGCGGAAGACTCTTC.

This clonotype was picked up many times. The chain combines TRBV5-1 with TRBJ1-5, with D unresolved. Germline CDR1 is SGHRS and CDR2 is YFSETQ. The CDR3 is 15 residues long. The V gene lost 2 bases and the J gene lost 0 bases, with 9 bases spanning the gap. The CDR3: CASSLEGNSNQPQHF. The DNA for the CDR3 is TGCGCCAGCAGCTTAGAAGGAAATAGCAATCAGCCCCAGCATTTT.

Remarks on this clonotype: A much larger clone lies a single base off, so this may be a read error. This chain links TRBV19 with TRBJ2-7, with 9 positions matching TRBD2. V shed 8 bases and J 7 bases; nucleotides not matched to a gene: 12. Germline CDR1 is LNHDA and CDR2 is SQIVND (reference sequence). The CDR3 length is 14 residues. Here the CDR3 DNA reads TGTGCCAGTGGAAGCGGGGGGCCTTACAATGAGCAGTACTTC. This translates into CASGSGGPYNEQYF.

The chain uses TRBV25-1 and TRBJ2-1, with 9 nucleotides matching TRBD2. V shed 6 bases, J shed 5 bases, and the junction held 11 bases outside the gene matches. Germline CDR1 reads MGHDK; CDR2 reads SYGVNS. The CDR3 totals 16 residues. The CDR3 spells CASSQSASGIHNEQFF. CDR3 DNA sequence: TGTGCCAGCAGCCAATCTGCTAGCGGGATTCACAATGAGCAGTTCTTC.

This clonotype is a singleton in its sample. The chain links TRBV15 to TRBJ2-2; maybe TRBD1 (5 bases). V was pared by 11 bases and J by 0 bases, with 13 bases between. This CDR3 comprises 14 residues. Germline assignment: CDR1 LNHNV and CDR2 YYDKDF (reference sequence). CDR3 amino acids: CASQGCANTGELFF. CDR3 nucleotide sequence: TGTGCCTCTCAGGGCTGTGCGAACACCGGGGAGCTGTTTTTT.